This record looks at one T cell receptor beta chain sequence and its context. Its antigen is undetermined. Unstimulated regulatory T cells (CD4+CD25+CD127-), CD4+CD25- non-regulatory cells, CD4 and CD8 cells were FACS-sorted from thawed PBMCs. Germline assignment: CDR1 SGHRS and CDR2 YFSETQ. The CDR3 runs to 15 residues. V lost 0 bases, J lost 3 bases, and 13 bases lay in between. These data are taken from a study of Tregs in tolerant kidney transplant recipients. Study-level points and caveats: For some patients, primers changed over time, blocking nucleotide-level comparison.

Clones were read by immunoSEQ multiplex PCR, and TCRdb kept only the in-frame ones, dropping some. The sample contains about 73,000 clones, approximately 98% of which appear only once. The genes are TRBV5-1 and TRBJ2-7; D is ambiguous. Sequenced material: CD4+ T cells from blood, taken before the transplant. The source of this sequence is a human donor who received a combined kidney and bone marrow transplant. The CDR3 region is CASSLGGYNNYEQYF. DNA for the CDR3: TGCGCCAGCAGCTTGGGCGGCTACAACAACTACGAGCAGTACTTC.